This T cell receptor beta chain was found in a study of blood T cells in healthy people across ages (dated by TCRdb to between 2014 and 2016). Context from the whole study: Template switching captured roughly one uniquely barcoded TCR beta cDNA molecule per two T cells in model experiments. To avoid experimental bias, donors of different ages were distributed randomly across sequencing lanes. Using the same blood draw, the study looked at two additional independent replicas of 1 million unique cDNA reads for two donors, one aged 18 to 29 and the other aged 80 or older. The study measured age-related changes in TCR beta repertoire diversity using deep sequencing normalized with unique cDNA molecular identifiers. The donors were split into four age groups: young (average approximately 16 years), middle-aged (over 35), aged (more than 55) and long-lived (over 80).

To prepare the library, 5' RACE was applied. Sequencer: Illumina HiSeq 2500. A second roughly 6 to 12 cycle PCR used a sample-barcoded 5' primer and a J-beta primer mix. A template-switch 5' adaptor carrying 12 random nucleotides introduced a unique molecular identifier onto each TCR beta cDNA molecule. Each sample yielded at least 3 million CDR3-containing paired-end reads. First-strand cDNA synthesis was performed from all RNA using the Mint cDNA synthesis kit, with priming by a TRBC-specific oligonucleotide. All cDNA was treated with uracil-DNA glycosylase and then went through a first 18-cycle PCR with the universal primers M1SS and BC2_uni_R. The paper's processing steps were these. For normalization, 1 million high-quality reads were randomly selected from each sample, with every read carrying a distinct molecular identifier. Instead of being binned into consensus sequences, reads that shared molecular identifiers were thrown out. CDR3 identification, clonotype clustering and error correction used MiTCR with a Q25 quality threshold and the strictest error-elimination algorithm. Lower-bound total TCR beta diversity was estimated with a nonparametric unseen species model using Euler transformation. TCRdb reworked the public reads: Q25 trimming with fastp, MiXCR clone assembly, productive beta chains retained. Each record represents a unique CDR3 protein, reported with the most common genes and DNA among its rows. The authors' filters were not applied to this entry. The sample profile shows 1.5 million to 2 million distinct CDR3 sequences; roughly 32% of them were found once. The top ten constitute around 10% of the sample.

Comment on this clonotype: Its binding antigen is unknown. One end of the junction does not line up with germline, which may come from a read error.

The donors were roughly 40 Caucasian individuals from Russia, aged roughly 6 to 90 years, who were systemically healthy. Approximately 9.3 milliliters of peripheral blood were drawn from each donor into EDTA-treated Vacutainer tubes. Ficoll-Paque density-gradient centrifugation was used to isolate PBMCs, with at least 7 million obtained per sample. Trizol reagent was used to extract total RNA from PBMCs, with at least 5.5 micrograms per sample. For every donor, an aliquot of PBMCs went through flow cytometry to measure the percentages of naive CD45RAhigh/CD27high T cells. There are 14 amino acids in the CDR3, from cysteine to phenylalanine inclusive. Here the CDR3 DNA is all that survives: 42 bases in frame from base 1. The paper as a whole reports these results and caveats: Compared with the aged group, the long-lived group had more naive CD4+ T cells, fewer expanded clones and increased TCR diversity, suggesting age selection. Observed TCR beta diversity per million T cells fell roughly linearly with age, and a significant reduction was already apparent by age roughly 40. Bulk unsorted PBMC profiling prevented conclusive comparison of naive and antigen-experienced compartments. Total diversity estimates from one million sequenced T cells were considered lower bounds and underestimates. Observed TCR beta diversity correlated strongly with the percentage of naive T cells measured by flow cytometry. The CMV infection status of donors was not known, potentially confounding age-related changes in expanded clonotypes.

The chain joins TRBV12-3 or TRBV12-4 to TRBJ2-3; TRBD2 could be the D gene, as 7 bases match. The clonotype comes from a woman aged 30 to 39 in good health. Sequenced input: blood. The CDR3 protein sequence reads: CASSLTGRTDAQYF. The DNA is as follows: TGTGCCAGCAGTTTAACCGGGAGGACAGATGCGCAGTATTTT.